This T cell receptor (beta chain) derives from a study of shared clonotypes between healthy human individuals. With 4 bases clipped from V and 0 bases from J, the junction kept 7 bases outside the gene matches. The CDR3 totals 17 residues. Germline CDR1 is MDHEN and CDR2 is SYDVKM. In this sample, this clone turned up once. Genomic DNA of every subset was divided equally among multiple immunoSEQ plates. Clones were sequenced by immunoSEQ multiplex PCR, and TCRdb holds only the in-frame ones, with some missing. This sample has about 2.3 million clones, with around 93% found just once. The sample taken for sequencing was naive CD4+ T cells from PBMCs. Subset denoted: CD45RA+ positively selected. This rearrangement joins TRBV28 to TRBJ2-1, with 9 bases that match TRBD2. This receptor was obtained from a man younger than 35 in good health. Some clones in this sample may be carry-over from other donors' samples. The CDR3 nucleotides read TGTGCCAGCAGTTCGCGGCTAGCGGGAAGCTCCTACAATGAGCAGTTCTTC. Amino acid sequence: CASSSRLAGSSYNEQFF.